This T cell receptor (beta chain) was captured in a study of cytomegalovirus exposure and HLA in healthy donors. Study-wide results and caveats: It has been reported that TCR beta sequences accurately predicted the HLA-A and HLA-B alleles of most subjects. Per a later analysis, about 17,000 TCR beta sequences showed association with HLA alleles at 0.05 false discovery rate. In a later analysis, HLA-associated TCR beta chains were more clonally expanded than equally common others.

The V gene lost 3 bases and the J gene lost 1 base, with 7 bases spanning the gap. The CDR3 is 14 residues long. Germline CDR1 is MDHEN and CDR2 is SYDVKM. Details on this clone: Its target is unknown.

Missing from this donor's record is the CMV serostatus. PCR primers comprised 60 Vbeta and 13 Jbeta primers. This table comes from immunoSEQ multiplex PCR, and its TCRdb copy is limited to in-frame clones, with some not included. Here the sample spans about 230,000 clones, 70% to 90% being singletons. Source material: PBMCs. This clonotype was obtained from a human donor in good health. The chain recombines TRBV28 with TRBJ1-3, with D perhaps TRBD1 (6 bases). DNA for the CDR3: TGTGCCAGCAGTTTGAGGGGGTCTGGAAACACCATATATTTT. Translation gives CASSLRGSGNTIYF.